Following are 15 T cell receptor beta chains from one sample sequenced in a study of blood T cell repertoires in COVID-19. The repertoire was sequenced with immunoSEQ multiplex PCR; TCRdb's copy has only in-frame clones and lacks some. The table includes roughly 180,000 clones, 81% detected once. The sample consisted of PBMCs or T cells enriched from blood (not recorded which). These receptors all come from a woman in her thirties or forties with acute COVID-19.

CDR3 loop: CASSRSFQDEQFF. Written as DNA, the CDR3 is TGTGCCAGCTCGCGAAGTTTTCAGGATGAGCAGTTCTTC. The chain recombines TRBV18 with TRBJ2-1; unclear D gene. Germline assignment: CDR1 KGHSH and CDR2 LQKENI. Trimming pared 6 bases from V and 8 bases from J, leaving 14 bases between. The CDR3 length is 13 residues.

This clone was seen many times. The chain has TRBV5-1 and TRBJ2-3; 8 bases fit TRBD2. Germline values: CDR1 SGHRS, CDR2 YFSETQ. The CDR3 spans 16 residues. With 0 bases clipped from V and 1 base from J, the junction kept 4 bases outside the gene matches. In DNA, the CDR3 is TGCGCCAGCAGCTTGGATGGTAGCGGGGGCACAGATACGCAGTATTTT. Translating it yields CASSLDGSGGTDTQYF.

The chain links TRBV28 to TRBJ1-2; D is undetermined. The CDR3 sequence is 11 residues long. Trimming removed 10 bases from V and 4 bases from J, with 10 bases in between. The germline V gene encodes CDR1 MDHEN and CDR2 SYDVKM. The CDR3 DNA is TGTGCCACCCGTCGCGCCTATGGCTACACCTTC. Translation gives CATRRAYGYTF.

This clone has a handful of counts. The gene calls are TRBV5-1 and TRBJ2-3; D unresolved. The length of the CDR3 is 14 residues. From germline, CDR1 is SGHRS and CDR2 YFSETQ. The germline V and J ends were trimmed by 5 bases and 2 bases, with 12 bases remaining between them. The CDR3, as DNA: TGCGCCAGCAGGCTAGTCGTAAACACAGATACGCAGTATTTT. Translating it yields CASRLVVNTDTQYF.

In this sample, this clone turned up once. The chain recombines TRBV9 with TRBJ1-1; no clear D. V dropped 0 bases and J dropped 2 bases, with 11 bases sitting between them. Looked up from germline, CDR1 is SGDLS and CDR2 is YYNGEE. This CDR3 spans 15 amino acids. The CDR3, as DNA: TGTGCCAGCAGCGTAGCACCAGGAATAAACACTGAAGCTTTCTTT. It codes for CASSVAPGINTEAFF.

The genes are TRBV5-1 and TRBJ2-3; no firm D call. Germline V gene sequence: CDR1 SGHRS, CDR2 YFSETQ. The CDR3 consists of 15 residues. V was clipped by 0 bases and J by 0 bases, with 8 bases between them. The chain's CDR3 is CASSLATLSTDTQYF. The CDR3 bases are TGCGCCAGCAGCTTGGCTACCCTTAGCACAGATACGCAGTATTTT.

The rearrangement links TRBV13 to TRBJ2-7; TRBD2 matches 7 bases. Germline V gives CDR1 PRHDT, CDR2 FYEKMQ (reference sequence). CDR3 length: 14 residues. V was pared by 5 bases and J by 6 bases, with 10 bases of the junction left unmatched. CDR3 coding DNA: TGTGCCAGCAGCCCCATCGGGACTAACTCCGAGCAGTACTTC. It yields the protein CASSPIGTNSEQYF.

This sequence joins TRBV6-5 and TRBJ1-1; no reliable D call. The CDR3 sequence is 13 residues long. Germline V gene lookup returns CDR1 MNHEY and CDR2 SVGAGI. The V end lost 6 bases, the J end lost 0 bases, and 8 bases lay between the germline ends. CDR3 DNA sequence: TGTGCCAGCAGCCGAAACTTGAACACTGAAGCTTTCTTT. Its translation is CASSRNLNTEAFF.

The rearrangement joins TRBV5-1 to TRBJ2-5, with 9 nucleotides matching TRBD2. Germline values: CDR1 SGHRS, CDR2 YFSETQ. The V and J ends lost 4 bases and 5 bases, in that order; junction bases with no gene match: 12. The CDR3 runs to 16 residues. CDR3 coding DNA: TGCGCCAGCAGCAATCTCCAGCGGGAGGCCAGGGAGACCCAGTACTTC. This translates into CASSNLQREARETQYF. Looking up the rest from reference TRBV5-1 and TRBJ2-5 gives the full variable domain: KAGVTQTPRYLIKTRGQQVTLSCSPISGHRSVSWYQQTPGQGLQFLFEYFSETQRNKGNFPGRFSGRQFSNSRSEMNVSTLELGDSALYLCASSNLQREARETQYFGPGTRLLVL.

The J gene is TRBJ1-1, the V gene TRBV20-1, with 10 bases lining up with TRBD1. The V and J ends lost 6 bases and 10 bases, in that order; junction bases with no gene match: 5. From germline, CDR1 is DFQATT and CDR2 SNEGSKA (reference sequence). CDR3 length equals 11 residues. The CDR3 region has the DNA TGCAGTGCGCGACAGGGGGCGGGAGCTTTCTTT. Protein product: CSARQGAGAFF.

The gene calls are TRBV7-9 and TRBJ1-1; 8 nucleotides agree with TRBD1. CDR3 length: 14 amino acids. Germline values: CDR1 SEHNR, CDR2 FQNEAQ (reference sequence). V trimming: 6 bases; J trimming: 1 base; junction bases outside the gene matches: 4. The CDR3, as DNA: TGTGCCAGCAGTTTCGGGACAGGGAACACTGAAGCTTTCTTT. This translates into CASSFGTGNTEAFF.

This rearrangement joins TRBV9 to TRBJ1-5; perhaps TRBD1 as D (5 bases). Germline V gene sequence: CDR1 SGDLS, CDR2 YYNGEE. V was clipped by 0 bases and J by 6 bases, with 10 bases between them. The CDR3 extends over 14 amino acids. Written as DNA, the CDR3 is TGTGCCAGCAGCGTAGGGGGGGTTGGTCAGCCCCAGCATTTT. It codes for CASSVGGVGQPQHF. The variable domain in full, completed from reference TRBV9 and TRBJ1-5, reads DSGVTQTPKHLITATGQRVTLRCSPRSGDLSVYWYQQSLDQGLQFLIQYYNGEERAKGNILERFSAQQFPDLHSELNLSSLELGDSALYFCASSVGGVGQPQHFGDGTRLSIL.

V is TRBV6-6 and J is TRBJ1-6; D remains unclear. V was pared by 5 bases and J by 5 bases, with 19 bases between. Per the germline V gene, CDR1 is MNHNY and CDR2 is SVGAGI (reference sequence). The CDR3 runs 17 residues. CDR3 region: CASSLVWSQNNNSPLHF. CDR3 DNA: TGTGCCAGCAGTCTCGTGTGGAGCCAAAATAATAATTCACCCCTCCACTTT.

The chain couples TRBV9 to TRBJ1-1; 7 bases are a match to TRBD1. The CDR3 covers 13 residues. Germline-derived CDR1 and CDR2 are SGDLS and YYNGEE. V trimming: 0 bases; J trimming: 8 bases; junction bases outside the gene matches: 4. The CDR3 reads CASSVVSTGEAFF. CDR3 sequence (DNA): TGTGCCAGCAGCGTAGTATCGACAGGGGAAGCTTTCTTT.

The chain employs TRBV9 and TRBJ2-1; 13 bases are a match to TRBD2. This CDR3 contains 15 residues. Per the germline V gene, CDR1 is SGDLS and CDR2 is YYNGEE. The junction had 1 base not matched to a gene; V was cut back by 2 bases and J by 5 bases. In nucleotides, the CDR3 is TGTGCCAGCAGCGTCGGACTAGCGGGAGACAATGAGCAGTTCTTC. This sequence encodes CASSVGLAGDNEQFF. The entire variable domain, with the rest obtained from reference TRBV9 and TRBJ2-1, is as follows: DSGVTQTPKHLITATGQRVTLRCSPRSGDLSVYWYQQSLDQGLQFLIQYYNGEERAKGNILERFSAQQFPDLHSELNLSSLELGDSALYFCASSVGLAGDNEQFFGPGTRLTVL.